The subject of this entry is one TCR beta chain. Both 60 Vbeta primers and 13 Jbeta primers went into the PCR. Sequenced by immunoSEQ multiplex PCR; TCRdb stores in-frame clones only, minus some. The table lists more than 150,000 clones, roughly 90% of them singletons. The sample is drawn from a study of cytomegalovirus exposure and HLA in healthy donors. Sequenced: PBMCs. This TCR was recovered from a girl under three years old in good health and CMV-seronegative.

CDR3 DNA: TGTGCCTGGACGGGGGGGCCTGGAAACACCATATATTTT. Encoded protein: CAWTGGPGNTIYF. The chain uses TRBV30 and TRBJ1-3; D perhaps matches TRBD1 (6 bases). The ends were cut back, 4 bases at V and 2 bases at J, with 9 bases in the middle. The germline gives CDR1 GTSNPN, CDR2 SVGIG (reference sequence). The CDR3 is 13 residues long.